This section outlines one TCR beta chain sequence together with its context. This specimen belongs to a study of blood T cell repertoires in COVID-19. Study-wide background: Sites in the United States, Italy and Spain provided acute and convalescent COVID-19 samples. From T cells, B-cell-depleted T cells, or PBMCs came the material, which was cDNA or gDNA.

This CDR3 has 14 amino acids. V lost 3 bases to trimming and J lost 6 bases, with 14 bases between them. Germline lookup yields CDR1 SEHNR and CDR2 FQNEAQ (reference sequence). Everyone who took part was roughly 18 to 89 years old, and they came from over 20 US areas. Per the study methods: How many nucleated cells were present was estimated from reference gene primer amplification. The table came from immunoSEQ multiplex PCR; TCRdb's copy has only in-frame clones and leaves some out. Clonal size and the V and J genes are those of that table, whereas D and trimming came from the DNA. Of about 250,000 clones in the sample, 65% to 90% are singletons; the top ten hold about 8.2%.

V is TRBV7-9 and J is TRBJ1-2, with a tentative D call TRBD1 (6 bases). Sequenced input: PBMCs or T cells enriched from blood (not recorded which). This receptor was taken from a woman aged 45-60 years with acute COVID-19. CDR3 nucleotides: TGTGCCAGCAGCTTTACCCCCGACAGGAATGGCTACACCTTC. Its protein product is CASSFTPDRNGYTF.